Listed here are 25 T cell receptor beta chains from one sample, sequenced in a study of T cell changes during pregnancy in multiple sclerosis. Repertoires were generated with immunoSEQ multiplex PCR, while TCRdb's copy carries only in-frame clones and drops some. The table has tens of thousands of clones, about 90% seen once. Sequenced material: CD4+ T cells from peripheral blood mononuclear cells, taken in the second trimester of pregnancy. Receptors were obtained from a female donor with multiple sclerosis, enrolled in a pregnancy study.

The chain employs TRBV9 and TRBJ2-1, with no clear D. Trimming pared 0 bases from V and 6 bases from J, leaving 16 bases between. This CDR3 spans 16 amino acids. Germline V gene data show CDR1 as SGDLS and CDR2 as YYNGEE. As DNA, the CDR3 is TGTGCCAGCAGCGTAGAAGTCAGCGTAATAGGCAATGAGCAGTTCTTC. As protein: CASSVEVSVIGNEQFF.

The chain combines TRBV2 with TRBJ2-4; a possible D gene is TRBD2 (5 bases). In germline, CDR1 is SNHLY, CDR2 FYNNEI. The germline V and J ends were trimmed by 7 bases and 7 bases, with 14 bases remaining between them. The CDR3 is 13 amino acids. In nucleotides, the CDR3 is TGTGCCAGCATCCCCGAAACGGGGAACATTCAGTACTTC. Its translation: CASIPETGNIQYF.

The chain joins TRBV5-1 to TRBJ2-1, with 8 bases matching TRBD1. Germline V gives CDR1 SGHRS, CDR2 YFSETQ. The CDR3 covers 14 residues. V shed 0 bases, J shed 6 bases, and the junction held 2 bases outside the gene matches. CDR3 loop: CASSLGTGRNEQFF. In nucleotides, the CDR3 is TGCGCCAGCAGCTTGGGGACAGGGCGCAATGAGCAGTTCTTC.

The chain recombines TRBV18 with TRBJ2-3; TRBD2 aligns across 7 bases. The V and J ends lost 3 bases and 0 bases, in that order; junction bases with no gene match: 6. CDR1 and CDR2 (germline): KGHSH, LQKENI. CDR3 length: 16 residues. The CDR3 DNA is TGTGCCAGCTCACCCGAGCGGGATTCTAGCACAGATACGCAGTATTTT. Its protein is CASSPERDSSTDTQYF.

This chain connects TRBV18 to TRBJ2-2, with a tentative D call TRBD1 (5 bases). This CDR3 spans 16 amino acids. Germline V gene sequence: CDR1 KGHSH, CDR2 LQKENI. V gave up 2 bases and J gave up 6 bases, with 16 bases separating them. CDR3 in DNA: TGTGCCAGCTCACCAAGGGGCGGCACGGCGGCCGGGGAGCTGTTTTTT. This codes for CASSPRGGTAAGELFF.

This clone was detected a few times. The gene calls are TRBV6-1 and TRBJ1-1; no firm D call. The V gene's germline CDR1 is MNHNS and CDR2 SASEGT. V lost 1 base and J lost 8, with 8 bases in between. The length of the CDR3 is 12 residues. CDR3 DNA sequence: TGTGCCAGCAGTGAAGGGAGGAGAGAAGCTTTCTTT. This codes for CASSEGRREAFF.

The rearrangement joins TRBV19 to TRBJ1-1; 7 bases agree with TRBD1. Trimming took 3 bases from V and 11 from J; bases not matched to a gene: 6. Germline CDR1 LNHDA, CDR2 SQIVND (reference sequence). CDR3 length: 12 residues. CDR3 in amino acids: CASSIGTELAFF. The CDR3 coding sequence is TGTGCCAGTAGTATCGGGACAGAGTTGGCTTTCTTT.

The J gene is TRBJ1-5, the V gene TRBV6-6; TRBD1 might be the D (6 bases). Germline V gives CDR1 MNHNY, CDR2 SVGAGI (reference sequence). This CDR3 comprises 16 residues. V shed 5 bases and J shed 5 bases, with 19 bases lying between them. The CDR3 DNA is TGTGCCAGCAGTCCCGGGACAAATTACGAACATCAGCCCCAGCATTTT. Residues: CASSPGTNYEHQPQHF.

V is TRBV7-9 and J is TRBJ2-1; D not certain. Germline V gives CDR1 SEHNR, CDR2 FQNEAQ (reference sequence). Trimming left V 1 base short and J 1 base short, with 14 bases between. This CDR3 is built from 17 residues. The CDR3 region is CASSLESLLGSYNEQFF. The CDR3 nucleotides read TGTGCCAGCAGCTTAGAATCTCTCCTCGGGTCCTACAATGAGCAGTTCTTC.

CDR3 amino acids: CASSPRQPQETQYF. DNA for the CDR3: TGTGCCAGCTCACCAAGACAGCCCCAAGAGACCCAGTACTTC. V usage is TRBV18 and J usage is TRBJ2-5, with D possibly being TRBD1 (5 bases). Trimming took 2 bases from V and 1 from J, leaving 8 bases between them. This CDR3 region has 14 residues. The V gene's germline CDR1 is KGHSH and CDR2 LQKENI.

The chain couples TRBV7-3 to TRBJ2-7; D is ambiguous. There are 14 residues in the CDR3. The germline gives CDR1 SGHTA, CDR2 FQGTGA. The germline V and J ends were trimmed by 2 bases and 0 bases, with 8 bases remaining between them. The CDR3 protein is CASSLGPSSYEQYF. DNA of the CDR3: TGTGCCAGCAGCTTAGGTCCTAGCTCCTACGAGCAGTACTTC.

CDR3: CASSVAGGGYEQYF. DNA of the CDR3: TGTGCCAGCAGCGTAGCGGGAGGGGGTTACGAGCAGTACTTC. The chain uses TRBV9 and TRBJ2-7; 8 bases agree with TRBD2. Per germline, CDR1 SGDLS and CDR2 YYNGEE. This CDR3 contains 14 residues. J was trimmed by 4 bases and V by 0 bases; bases with no gene match: 3.

This clone has a single count. The chain carries TRBV6-1 and TRBJ2-1; the match to TRBD1 covers 7 bases. J was trimmed by 6 bases and V by 9 bases; bases with no gene match: 14. The V gene's germline CDR1 is MNHNS and CDR2 SASEGT. CDR3 size: 15 residues. The CDR3 reads CASAFETGIRNEQFF. CDR3 coding DNA: TGTGCCAGTGCTTTCGAGACAGGGATTCGCAATGAGCAGTTCTTC.

This clone has more than one count but fewer than ten. V usage is TRBV9 and J usage is TRBJ2-1, with a possible D match to TRBD2 (5 bases). CDR1 is SGDLS and CDR2 is YYNGEE in the germline V gene. V was trimmed by 4 bases and J by 7 bases, leaving 9 bases between them. CDR3 length equals 12 residues. In nucleotides, the CDR3 is TGTGCCAGCAGCAGCGGACGGAATGAGCAGTTCTTC. It codes for CASSSGRNEQFF.

The chain employs TRBV6-5 and TRBJ1-2; 7 bases map to TRBD1. Germline CDR1 reads MNHEY; CDR2 reads SVGAGI. V was clipped by 4 bases and J by 3 bases; unmatched bases: 5. The CDR3 extends over 14 amino acids. The CDR3 bases are TGTGCCAGCAGTTCGACAGGGTCGGACTATGGCTACACCTTC. Amino acids: CASSSTGSDYGYTF.

This clone appeared a single time. This chain joins TRBV10-3 and TRBJ2-2; 10 bases are shared with TRBD1. Per the germline V gene, CDR1 is ENHRY and CDR2 is SYGVKD. J was trimmed by 7 bases and V by 8 bases; bases with no gene match: 10. The CDR3 sequence is 15 residues long. The CDR3 DNA sequence: TGTGCCATCTCCCCAAGGACAGGGGGAAACGGGGAGCTGTTTTTT. Its translation is CAISPRTGGNGELFF.

This clone was counted between two and nine times. The rearrangement joins TRBV9 to TRBJ2-2; TRBD2 matches 12 bases. The CDR3 runs to 18 residues. V shed 4 bases and J 2 bases; nucleotides not matched to a gene: 9. Germline V gives CDR1 SGDLS, CDR2 YYNGEE. Written as DNA, the CDR3 is TGTGCCAGCAGCCCCCAAAGGACTAGCGGGATAAACACCGGGGAGCTGTTTTTT. This gives the protein CASSPQRTSGINTGELFF. Variable domain in full (rest from reference TRBV9 and TRBJ2-2): DSGVTQTPKHLITATGQRVTLRCSPRSGDLSVYWYQQSLDQGLQFLIQYYNGEERAKGNILERFSAQQFPDLHSELNLSSLELGDSALYFCASSPQRTSGINTGELFFGEGSRLTVL.

This chain links TRBV27 with TRBJ2-3; D possibly corresponds to TRBD2 (5 bases). Germline lookup yields CDR1 MNHEY and CDR2 SMNVEV (reference sequence). The CDR3 has 14 residues. Trimming took off 6 bases at V and 8 bases at J, with 18 bases between the two ends. In DNA, the CDR3 is TGTGCCAGCAGCTCCCCTCCCCTTGGGAGTACGCAGTATTTT. Its translation: CASSSPPLGSTQYF.

This chain links TRBV5-1 with TRBJ2-7; TRBD2 matches at 8 bases. CDR1 is SGHRS, CDR2 YFSETQ, per germline. The CDR3 consists of 15 residues. The V segment lost 2 bases and the J segment 0 bases; nucleotides outside the gene matches: 4. In DNA, the CDR3 is TGCGCCAGCAGCTTCTTGCGGGAGGTCTCCTACGAGCAGTACTTC. It encodes CASSFLREVSYEQYF.

J is TRBJ2-1 and V is TRBV18; D remains unclear. This CDR3 is 14 amino acids long. Trimming removed 2 bases from V and 7 bases from J, with 12 bases in between. Germline loops: CDR1 KGHSH, CDR2 LQKENI. CDR3 amino acids: CASSPNANRNEQFF. The CDR3 DNA sequence: TGTGCCAGCTCACCAAATGCGAACCGGAATGAGCAGTTCTTC.

The chain joins TRBV19 to TRBJ2-6; D is perhaps TRBD1 (6 bases). The CDR3 is made up of 16 amino acids. CDR1 is LNHDA and CDR2 is SQIVND in the germline V gene (reference sequence). Trimming took 4 bases from V and 2 from J, leaving 12 bases between them. The CDR3 DNA reads as TGTGCCAGTAGTAAGTCGACAGGTGCTGGGGCCAACGTCCTGACTTTC. Residues: CASSKSTGAGANVLTF.

The chain is built from TRBV5-1 and TRBJ2-1, with TRBD2 identical over 8 bases. J lost 1 base, V lost 3 bases, and 6 bases had no gene match. This CDR3 is 16 amino acids long. Per the germline V gene, CDR1 is SGHRS and CDR2 is YFSETQ. The CDR3 region is CASSWRGEGSYNEQFF. The CDR3 coding sequence is TGCGCCAGCAGCTGGCGGGGGGAGGGGTCCTACAATGAGCAGTTCTTC.

In this sample, this clone turned up once. The V call is TRBV6-5, the J call TRBJ1-2, with D maybe TRBD1 (6 bases). Germline CDR1 MNHEY, CDR2 SVGAGI. Trimming removed 5 bases at V and 0 bases at J, with 13 bases between. The CDR3 totals 15 residues. In DNA, the CDR3 is TGTGCCAGCAGTAACCCCAGGGGTTCTAACTATGGCTACACCTTC. This sequence encodes CASSNPRGSNYGYTF.

The chain is built from TRBV6-5 and TRBJ1-1; 8 positions agree with TRBD1. The CDR3 totals 12 residues. V lost 5 bases and J lost 8; bases outside the gene matches: 4. Germline CDR1 is MNHEY and CDR2 is SVGAGI. CDR3 DNA: TGTGCCAGCAGTCTAGGGACAGGCGAAGCTTTCTTT. Translating it yields CASSLGTGEAFF.

This rearrangement joins TRBV9 to TRBJ1-2; no reliable D call. V dropped 2 bases and J dropped 5 bases, with 13 bases sitting between them. The CDR3 has 14 residues. Germline CDR1 SGDLS, CDR2 YYNGEE. CDR3 residues: CASSVPFRRYGYTF. The CDR3 DNA follows: TGTGCCAGCAGCGTCCCCTTCCGGCGGTATGGCTACACCTTC.